This is a list of T cell receptor beta chains from one sample in a study of graft-versus-host responses after intestinal transplantation. Assay used: immunoSEQ multiplex PCR; TCRdb lists only in-frame clones, some missing. Here the sample spans about 51,000 clones, more than 70% being singletons. Which antigens these TCRs recognize remains unknown. The sequenced sample was unstimulated CD4+ T cells sorted from spleen or lymph node cells, obtained before transplant. These receptors were collected from a human donor who was the organ donor for an intestinal transplant. CDR3s leave out the opening cysteine and the closing phenylalanine or tryptophan. The order of the fields is J gene, V gene, D gene, CDR3 protein. A D gene is named only where the DNA matches it firmly.

TRBJ1-5,TRBV15,.,ATSSSPPRQPQH
TRBJ2-1,TRBV7-2,TRBD2,ASSLNTAGSEGQF
TRBJ1-2,TRBV4-1,TRBD1,ASSPPGQGAANYGYT
TRBJ2-5,TRBV18,TRBD2,ASSPPGGVQETQY
TRBJ1-5,TRBV28,.,ASSFSVQPQH
TRBJ2-1,TRBV2,TRBD2,ASSTLAGDYNEQF
TRBJ2-2,TRBV5-4,TRBD2,ASSPTGGRNTGELF
TRBJ2-3,TRBV9,TRBD2,ASSVGGGRATDTQY
TRBJ2-7,TRBV28,TRBD1,ASSPRTGGSYEQY
TRBJ1-2,TRBV28,.,ASSLQQGYGYT
TRBJ2-5,TRBV5-1,.,ASSLGSEETQY
TRBJ2-7,TRBV27,TRBD1,ASSLAPGQGKPYEQY
TRBJ2-1,TRBV6-6,TRBD2,ASKVGGPKDEQF
TRBJ1-1,TRBV28,.,ASHPRVSNTEAF
TRBJ2-7,TRBV2,TRBD2,ASSPQAGLGIGEQY
TRBJ1-6,TRBV28,TRBD1,ASGQAASPLH
TRBJ2-3,TRBV19,TRBD2,ASKAGGEDTQY
TRBJ1-3,TRBV7-2,TRBD1,ASSRKTLGQASSGNTIY
TRBJ2-7,TRBV10-2,.,ASWRGSSYEQY
TRBJ1-1,TRBV28,.,ASTRQGTFEAF
TRBJ2-7,TRBV6-4,TRBD2,ASLPGASGSNSYEQY
TRBJ2-7,TRBV4-1,TRBD1,ASSQVFLWDSTYEQY
TRBJ2-3,TRBV5-1,TRBD1,ASSLDRGDTQY
TRBJ2-7,TRBV30,TRBD2,AWKLAPGYEQY
TRBJ2-7,TRBV30,TRBD1,AWKIRGTGFYEQY
TRBJ2-7,TRBV15,TRBD2,ATSREGGNTYEQY
TRBJ2-2,TRBV4-3,TRBD2,ASSQSRGAGELF